Below, 15 T cell receptor beta chains from the same sample are listed, as sequenced in a study of radiotherapy plus CTLA-4 blockade in lung cancer. Produced via immunoSEQ multiplex PCR; TCRdb's table is partial and in-frame only. Found here are under 65,000 clones, about 85% of them singletons; the top ten hold over 6.5%. The material was peripheral blood, obtained from a patient treated with radiotherapy plus ipilimumab. These receptors were taken from a human donor with non-small cell lung cancer who had a complete response to radiotherapy plus ipilimumab.

The V and J genes are TRBV7-2 and TRBJ1-2, with TRBD1 matching 10 bases. The ends lost 5 bases at V and 4 bases at J; junction bases unmatched: 4. This CDR3 region has 14 residues. Germline lookup yields CDR1 SGHTA and CDR2 FQGNSA. The CDR3 region is CASSAGTGAYGYTF. CDR3 nucleotides: TGTGCCAGCAGCGCCGGGACAGGGGCCTATGGCTACACCTTC. Looking up the rest from reference TRBV7-2 and TRBJ1-2 gives the full variable domain: GAGVSQSPSNKVTEKGKDVELRCDPISGHTALYWYRQSLGQGLEFLIYFQGNSAPDKSGLPSDRFSAERTGGSVSTLTIQRTQQEDSAVYLCASSAGTGAYGYTFGSGTRLTVV.

In the case of this clone: This sample also contains other DNA sequences that code for the same CDR3. The gene calls are TRBV10-3 and TRBJ2-7, with 7 positions matching TRBD1. CDR1 and CDR2 (germline): ENHRY, SYGVKD. The V and J ends lost 4 bases and 2 bases, in that order; junction bases with no gene match: 2. The CDR3 loop spans 13 amino acids. CDR3 DNA: TGTGCCATCAGTGGAGACAGGGCCTACGAGCAGTACTTC. This gives the protein CAISGDRAYEQYF.

The chain couples TRBV5-1 to TRBJ2-3; TRBD2 matches at 10 bases. The V gene's germline CDR1 is SGHRS and CDR2 YFSETQ. The CDR3 is 16 residues long. J lost 1 base, V lost 1 base, and 3 bases had no gene match. The CDR3, as DNA: TGCGCCAGCAGCTTGATGACTAGCGGGCGCACAGATACGCAGTATTTT. Protein: CASSLMTSGRTDTQYF. The variable domain in full, completed from reference TRBV5-1 and TRBJ2-3, reads KAGVTQTPRYLIKTRGQQVTLSCSPISGHRSVSWYQQTPGQGLQFLFEYFSETQRNKGNFPGRFSGRQFSNSRSEMNVSTLELGDSALYLCASSLMTSGRTDTQYFGPGTRLTVL.

To note about this clone: A junction end diverges from the germline sequence, so it may reflect a read error. The chain recombines TRBV7-7 with TRBJ2-7; 8 positions agree with TRBD1. CDR1 and CDR2 (germline): SSHAT, FNYEAQ (reference sequence). The CDR3 sequence is 15 residues long. The CDR3 DNA sequence: TGTGCTAGCAGCTTAGGCCCGGGACAGGACTACGAGCAGTACTTC. Its translation is CASSLGPGQDYEQYF.

This chain uses TRBV28 with TRBJ2-5; D is uncertain. Trimming cost V 2 bases and J 5 bases, with 6 bases left between them. The CDR3 is 12 residues long. Germline lookup yields CDR1 MDHEN and CDR2 SYDVKM. The CDR3 region has the DNA TGTGCCAGCAGTTTACTCGGGGAGACCCAGTACTTC. This encodes CASSLLGETQYF.

The V and J genes are TRBV30 and TRBJ1-5, with D possibly matching TRBD1 (6 bases). CDR3 length equals 15 residues. Trimming cost V 3 bases and J 4 bases, with 16 bases left between them. CDR1 and CDR2 from the germline V gene are GTSNPN and SVGIG (reference sequence). The CDR3 DNA reads TGTGCCTGGAGGCCGCGGGGGCCGGGAAATCAGCCCCAGCATTTT. It codes for CAWRPRGPGNQPQHF.

The V and J genes are TRBV6-5 and TRBJ1-2, with 9 positions matching TRBD1. Germline V gene data show CDR1 as MNHEY and CDR2 as SVGAGI. V lost 5 bases and J lost 4; bases outside the gene matches: 8. The CDR3 loop spans 15 amino acids. The CDR3 is CASSRDRESGYGYTF. Here the CDR3 DNA reads TGTGCCAGCAGTCGGGACAGGGAAAGCGGCTATGGCTACACCTTC.

CDR3 in amino acids: CASSWTWERDQPQHF. The DNA of the CDR3 is TGTGCCAGCAGCTGGACTTGGGAGAGGGATCAGCCCCAGCATTTT. This chain joins TRBV7-2 and TRBJ1-5, with no clear D. Trimming stripped 4 bases from V and 5 bases from J, with 15 bases between. Germline V gives CDR1 SGHTA, CDR2 FQGNSA. This CDR3 has 15 amino acids.

Here the CDR3 DNA reads TGCGCCAGCAGCCAAGGCACCACTAGCGGGGAGACCCAGTACTTC. It yields the protein CASSQGTTSGETQYF. The rearrangement joins TRBV4-3 to TRBJ2-5; 9 positions agree with TRBD2. Germline V lookup: CDR1 LGHNA, CDR2 YSLEER. The V gene end was trimmed by 1 base and the J gene end by 5 bases; junction bases not matched to a gene: 5. The CDR3 is 15 residues long.

This sequence joins TRBV5-1 and TRBJ1-5; 7 nucleotides line up with TRBD1. Germline CDR1 and CDR2: SGHRS and YFSETQ. Trimming cost V 0 bases and J 0 bases; bases outside gene matches: 3. CDR3 length: 16 amino acids. CDR3 in amino acids: CASSLGDSSSNQPQHF. The CDR3 bases are TGCGCCAGCAGCTTGGGGGACAGTAGTAGCAATCAGCCCCAGCATTTT.

The rearrangement links TRBV4-3 to TRBJ1-2, with a possible D match to TRBD1 (6 bases). The CDR3 loop spans 14 amino acids. Trimming left V 0 bases short and J 5 bases short, with 10 bases between. The germline CDR1 and CDR2 sequences are LGHNA and YSLEER. CDR3 sequence (DNA): TGCGCCAGCAGCCAAGATAGGACAGTATATGGCTACACCTTC. Translated, it gives CASSQDRTVYGYTF.

The chain couples TRBV7-9 to TRBJ1-1, with D tentatively TRBD1 (6 bases). V was clipped by 2 bases and J by 6 bases, with 13 bases between them. The CDR3 is 14 amino acids. The germline V gene has CDR1 SEHNR and CDR2 FQNEAQ (reference sequence). The CDR3 here is CASSLNQGGAEAFF. The CDR3 DNA reads TGTGCCAGCAGCTTAAATCAAGGGGGGGCTGAAGCTTTCTTT.

The chain couples TRBV29-1 to TRBJ1-1; D is unclear. Germline V gives CDR1 SQVTM, CDR2 ANQGSEA. The CDR3 length is 13 residues. Trimming removed 1 base at V and 1 base at J, with 7 bases between. The CDR3 region is CSVEGRANTEAFF. The CDR3 DNA reads TGCAGCGTTGAAGGGCGGGCGAACACTGAAGCTTTCTTT.

The chain joins TRBV6-5 to TRBJ1-1; 7 bases line up with TRBD1. The CDR3 is 15 residues long. J gave up 2 bases and V 0 bases, and 3 bases lay outside the gene matches. Germline loops: CDR1 MNHEY, CDR2 SVGAGI. The chain's CDR3 is CASSYSDRANTEAFF. CDR3 nucleotide sequence: TGTGCCAGCAGTTACTCAGACAGGGCCAACACTGAAGCTTTCTTT.

V usage is TRBV11-2 and J usage is TRBJ1-4; 8 bases are a match to TRBD1. The CDR3 contains 17 residues. Germline V gene data show CDR1 as SGHAT and CDR2 as FQNNGV. Trimming cost V 5 bases and J 2 bases; bases outside gene matches: 10. The CDR3 DNA reads TGTGCCAGCAGCGGGAGGGCAGGGGGCAGGACTAATGAAAAACTGTTTTTT. It translates to CASSGRAGGRTNEKLFF. Full variable domain (missing parts from reference TRBV11-2 and TRBJ1-4): EAGVAQSPRYKIIEKRQSVAFWCNPISGHATLYWYQQILGQGPKLLIQFQNNGVVDDSQLPKDRFSAERLKGVDSTLKIQPAKLEDSAVYLCASSGRAGGRTNEKLFFGSGTQLSVL.